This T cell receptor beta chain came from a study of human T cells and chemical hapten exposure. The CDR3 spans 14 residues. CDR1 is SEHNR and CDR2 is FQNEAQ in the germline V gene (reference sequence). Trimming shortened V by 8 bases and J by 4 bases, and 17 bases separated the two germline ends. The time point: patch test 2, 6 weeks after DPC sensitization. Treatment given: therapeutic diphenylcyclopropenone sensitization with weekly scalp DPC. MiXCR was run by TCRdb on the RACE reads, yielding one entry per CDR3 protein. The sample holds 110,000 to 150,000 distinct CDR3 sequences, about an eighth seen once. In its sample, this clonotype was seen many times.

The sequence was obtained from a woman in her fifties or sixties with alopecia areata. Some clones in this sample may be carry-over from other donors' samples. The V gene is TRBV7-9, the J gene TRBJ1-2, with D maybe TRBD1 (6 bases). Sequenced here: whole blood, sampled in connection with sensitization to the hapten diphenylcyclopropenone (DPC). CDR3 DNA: TGTGCCAGCGGGACGGAGAGGGGGATCTATGGCTACACCTTC. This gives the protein CASGTERGIYGYTF. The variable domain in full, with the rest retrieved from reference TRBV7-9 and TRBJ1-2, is DTGVSQNPRHKITKRGQNVTFRCDPISEHNRLYWYRQTLGQGPEFLTYFQNEAQLEKSRLLSDRFSAERPKGSFSTLEIQRTEQGDSAMYLCASGTERGIYGYTFGSGTRLTVV.